The T cell receptor beta chain described here comes from a study of graft-versus-host responses after intestinal transplantation. The method was immunoSEQ multiplex PCR; TCRdb's version includes in-frame clones alone and lacks a portion of them. The sample lists almost 70,000 clones, roughly 92% seen once, with roughly 6.3% in the top ten. V trimming: 1 base; J trimming: 6 bases; junction bases outside the gene matches: 10. Per germline, CDR1 LGHNA and CDR2 YNFKEQ. CDR3 length equals 17 residues. The clonotype was recovered from a human patient who received an intestinal transplant, so some T cells may come from the graft donor. The specimen was bone marrow, collected around 720 days after intestinal transplantation. This chain links TRBV4-2 with TRBJ2-1; 9 nucleotides align to TRBD2. CDR3 sequence reads: CASSQADYSGGRNEQFF. The CDR3 nucleotides read TGTGCCAGCAGCCAAGCCGACTATAGCGGGGGACGCAATGAGCAGTTCTTC.